These 22 T cell receptor beta chains originate from one sample sequenced in a study of blood T cell repertoires in COVID-19. The protocol was immunoSEQ multiplex PCR, while the TCRdb copy is restricted to in-frame clones and leaves out a portion. Of 180,000 or so clones listed, roughly nine tenths are singletons. Sequencing was done on a sample of peripheral blood. The receptors originated from a woman in her sixties with COVID-19, enrolled during active disease.

The chain uses TRBV9 and TRBJ1-4; TRBD1 matches at 7 bases. CDR1 and CDR2 (germline): SGDLS, YYNGEE. The CDR3 is made up of 15 amino acids. V lost 3 bases to trimming and J lost 0 bases; unmatched junction nucleotides: 2. CDR3 residues: CASSGQGSTNEKLFF. CDR3 DNA sequence: TGTGCCAGCAGCGGACAGGGCTCAACTAATGAAAAACTGTTTTTT.

This clone was counted between two and nine times. The V and J genes are TRBV5-1 and TRBJ1-1; the D is unclear. The CDR3 totals 12 residues. The ends were cut back, 0 bases at V and 4 bases at J, with 4 bases in the middle. Germline CDR1 reads SGHRS; CDR2 reads YFSETQ. The CDR3 nucleotides read TGCGCCAGCAGCTTGGGGGCCACTGAAGCTTTCTTT. Translating it yields CASSLGATEAFF.

This clone has more than one count but fewer than ten. The rearrangement links TRBV5-1 to TRBJ1-6; D not certain. CDR1 and CDR2 (germline): SGHRS, YFSETQ. V dropped 4 bases and J dropped 6 bases, with 14 bases sitting between them. This CDR3 is built from 15 residues. CDR3 residues: CASSPEGGRNSPLHF. The DNA of the CDR3 is TGCGCCAGCAGCCCTGAGGGCGGACGTAATTCACCCCTCCACTTT. The variable domain in full, completed from reference TRBV5-1 and TRBJ1-6, reads KAGVTQTPRYLIKTRGQQVTLSCSPISGHRSVSWYQQTPGQGLQFLFEYFSETQRNKGNFPGRFSGRQFSNSRSEMNVSTLELGDSALYLCASSPEGGRNSPLHFGNGTRLTVT.

The chain links TRBV7-9 to TRBJ1-6; 8 bases fit TRBD1. Germline CDR1 SEHNR, CDR2 FQNEAQ (reference sequence). Trimming removed 1 base from V and 7 bases from J; junction bases left unmatched: 6. CDR3 length equals 16 residues. CDR3 protein: CASSLDLTGGNSPLHF. In DNA, the CDR3 is TGTGCCAGCAGCTTAGATCTCACAGGGGGAAATTCACCCCTCCACTTT. Based on the CDR3 plus reference TRBV7-9 and TRBJ1-6, the full variable domain is DTGVSQNPRHKITKRGQNVTFRCDPISEHNRLYWYRQTLGQGPEFLTYFQNEAQLEKSRLLSDRFSAERPKGSFSTLEIQRTEQGDSAMYLCASSLDLTGGNSPLHFGNGTRLTVT.

The chain links TRBV19 to TRBJ2-3; 7 bases line up with TRBD2. Looked up from germline, CDR1 is LNHDA and CDR2 is SQIVND (reference sequence). CDR3 length: 16 amino acids. J gave up 2 bases and V 4 bases, and 9 bases lay outside the gene matches. The DNA for the CDR3 is TGTGCCAGTAGTAGGTGGGAGGGCCAGTACACAGATACGCAGTATTTT. Its protein product is CASSRWEGQYTDTQYF.

This rearrangement joins TRBV19 to TRBJ2-1; 13 bases map to TRBD2. This CDR3 comprises 15 residues. The ends lost 9 bases at V and 7 bases at J; junction bases unmatched: 9. The germline V gene has CDR1 LNHDA and CDR2 SQIVND (reference sequence). CDR3 in amino acids: CASKGLAGIENEQFF. DNA of the CDR3: TGTGCCAGCAAGGGACTAGCGGGAATAGAAAATGAGCAGTTCTTC.

This clone was counted between two and nine times. The chain has TRBV7-9 and TRBJ2-5, with 14 positions matching TRBD2. This CDR3 has 15 amino acids. Losses at the gene ends were 5 bases for V and 4 bases for J; bases not matched to a gene: 3. Germline lookup yields CDR1 SEHNR and CDR2 FQNEAQ (reference sequence). CDR3 residues: CASSPGLAGVETQYF. In DNA, the CDR3 is TGTGCCAGCAGCCCGGGACTAGCGGGAGTAGAGACCCAGTACTTC.

This chain joins TRBV19 and TRBJ2-7; D possibly corresponds to TRBD2 (7 bases). Trimming took off 6 bases at V and 6 bases at J, with 18 bases between the two ends. Germline V CDR1 and CDR2: LNHDA, SQIVND (reference sequence). The CDR3 is 14 residues long. This CDR3 reads CASRRQGTMGEQYF. The CDR3 DNA reads TGTGCCAGTAGGCGTCAGGGGACTATGGGCGAGCAGTACTTC.

This clone was seen just once. The chain has TRBV4-2 and TRBJ1-4; TRBD1 is a possible D gene (6 bases). CDR1 and CDR2 (germline): LGHNA, YNFKEQ. Trimming took off 0 bases at V and 4 bases at J, with 9 bases between the two ends. The CDR3 contains 15 residues. CDR3 residues: CASSQEGHYNEKLFF. CDR3 sequence (DNA): TGTGCCAGCAGCCAAGAGGGACACTATAATGAAAAACTGTTTTTT.

The chain uses TRBV9 and TRBJ2-3; possibly TRBD2 for D (5 bases). CDR1 SGDLS and CDR2 YYNGEE come from the germline V gene. This CDR3 region has 14 residues. V lost 4 bases and J lost 2, with 11 bases in between. This CDR3 reads CASSKTRDTDTQYF. CDR3 DNA: TGTGCCAGCAGCAAAACTAGAGACACAGATACGCAGTATTTT.

CDR3 region: CASFTGNNPDGYTF. The DNA for the CDR3 is TGTGCCAGTTTTACAGGGAACAACCCCGATGGCTACACCTTC. The chain links TRBV6-5 to TRBJ1-2; D is perhaps TRBD1 (6 bases). From germline, CDR1 is MNHEY and CDR2 SVGAGI. CDR3 size: 14 residues. V lost 9 bases and J 6 bases, leaving 20 bases between the germline ends.

This sequence joins TRBV11-3 and TRBJ1-1; 12 bases match TRBD1. The CDR3 contains 13 residues. V was pared by 5 bases and J by 6 bases, with 1 base of the junction left unmatched. Per the germline V gene, CDR1 is SGHNT and CDR2 is YENEEA. CDR3 DNA sequence: TGTGCCAGCAGCGGGACAGGGGGCCCTGAAGCTTTCTTT. Amino acids: CASSGTGGPEAFF.

CDR3 in DNA: TGCGCCAGCAGCCAAGCCGGGGGGGGTTCTGAAAAACTGTTTTTT. This codes for CASSQAGGGSEKLFF. This chain uses TRBV4-3 with TRBJ1-4, with a possible D match to TRBD1 (5 bases). CDR3 length: 15 residues. CDR1 is LGHNA, CDR2 YSLEER, per germline. V was cut by 1 base and J by 7 bases, with 13 bases left in between.

This clone has a single count. This chain links TRBV4-3 with TRBJ1-1, with D tentatively TRBD1 (6 bases). This CDR3 is built from 13 residues. Germline lookup yields CDR1 LGHNA and CDR2 YSLEER. The V gene lost 4 bases and the J gene lost 11 bases, with 17 bases spanning the gap. The DNA of the CDR3 is TGCGCCAGCAGCCCAGGGACACGGAAAGTGGCTTTCTTT. Translation gives CASSPGTRKVAFF.

The chain recombines TRBV28 with TRBJ2-2; 7 bases align to TRBD2. There are 14 residues in the CDR3. Per germline, CDR1 MDHEN and CDR2 SYDVKM. V lost 6 bases and J lost 5; bases outside the gene matches: 6. The CDR3 spells CASSSSGGTGELFF. CDR3 in DNA: TGTGCCAGCAGCTCCTCGGGGGGAACCGGGGAGCTGTTTTTT. The complete variable domain, with remaining parts taken from reference TRBV28 and TRBJ2-2, reads DVKVTQSSRYLVKRTGEKVFLECVQDMDHENMFWYRQDPGLGLRLIYFSYDVKMKEKGDIPEGYSVSREKKERFSLILESASTNQTSMYLCASSSSGGTGELFFGEGSRLTVL.

The genes are TRBV7-9 and TRBJ2-7, with D uncertain. The CDR3 runs 13 residues. CDR1 is SEHNR and CDR2 is FQNEAQ in the germline V gene (reference sequence). V gave up 6 bases and J gave up 6 bases, with 15 bases separating them. CDR3 sequence reads: CASSFDRVPEQYF. The CDR3 DNA reads as TGTGCCAGCAGTTTTGACCGGGTCCCCGAGCAGTACTTC.

The CDR3 here is CASSFRGLNTAFF. DNA of the CDR3: TGTGCCAGCAGTTTCAGGGGACTAAATACGGCTTTCTTT. The chain employs TRBV28 and TRBJ1-1; D might be TRBD1 (6 bases). The CDR3 is made up of 13 amino acids. Trimming removed 3 bases at V and 11 bases at J, with 16 bases between. Per germline, CDR1 MDHEN and CDR2 SYDVKM.

This chain links TRBV9 with TRBJ1-6, with D unclear. Germline CDR1 and CDR2: SGDLS and YYNGEE. Trimming removed 0 bases at V and 6 bases at J, with 10 bases between. This CDR3 is 15 amino acids long. DNA of the CDR3: TGTGCCAGCAGCGTAGAAGAGAGGGTTAATTCACCCCTCCACTTT. It translates to CASSVEERVNSPLHF.

The chain recombines TRBV7-3 with TRBJ2-7; possibly TRBD2 for D (5 bases). The CDR3 has 15 residues. Trimming took off 5 bases at V and 3 bases at J, with 17 bases between the two ends. The V gene's germline CDR1 is SGHTA and CDR2 FQGTGA. The CDR3 DNA is TGTGCCAGCAGCCCGACCCCGAGGGTCGACTACGAGCAGTACTTC. Encoded protein: CASSPTPRVDYEQYF.

This clone was recorded once. V and J are TRBV21-1 and TRBJ1-2. TRBV21-1 is marked as a pseudogene. The CDR3 length is 13 residues. The DNA of the CDR3 is TGTGCCAGCAGCATACTACGGCGGTATGGCTACACCTTC. Translation gives CASSILRRYGYTF.

This clone was seen more than once but under ten times. V usage is TRBV24-1 and J usage is TRBJ2-2; tentative D call: TRBD1 (5 bases). From germline, CDR1 is KGHDR and CDR2 SFDVKD. The CDR3 is 14 residues long. V was pared by 3 bases and J by 7 bases, with 11 bases between. CDR3 nucleotides: TGTGCCACCAGTGATCTAGGGGCCATCGGGGAGCTGTTTTTT. This translates into CATSDLGAIGELFF.

The gene calls are TRBV30 and TRBJ2-2, with TRBD1 matching 9 bases. Germline values: CDR1 GTSNPN, CDR2 SVGIG (reference sequence). The CDR3 is made up of 14 amino acids. Trimming cost V 3 bases and J 7 bases; bases outside gene matches: 6. The CDR3 protein is CAWSRTGVVGELFF. In DNA form, the CDR3 reads TGTGCCTGGAGCCGGACAGGGGTCGTCGGGGAGCTGTTTTTT.